This TCR beta chain was obtained from a study of blood T cell repertoires in COVID-19. V lost 10 bases and J 0 bases, leaving 13 bases between the germline ends. In germline, CDR1 is MNHEY, CDR2 SMNVEV (reference sequence). The CDR3 contains 15 residues. This clone showed up just once. Method: immunoSEQ multiplex PCR; TCRdb's copy keeps in-frame clones and lacks some. The sample shows hundreds of thousands of clones, roughly 85% of them seen only once. What was sequenced was peripheral blood. The origin of this receptor is a human donor in a cohort sampled during active COVID-19. The rearrangement joins TRBV27 to TRBJ1-6, with D maybe TRBD1 (6 bases). The CDR3 region is CATRTVSSYNSPLHF. The DNA of the CDR3 is TGTGCCACTCGGACAGTCAGCTCCTATAATTCACCCCTCCACTTT.